The 25 T cell receptor beta chains below come from one sample, sequenced in a study of blood T cell repertoires in COVID-19. Assay: immunoSEQ multiplex PCR; the TCRdb copy retains only in-frame clones and omits some. Of roughly 250,000 clones listed, 85% to 90% are singletons. Sequencing was performed on peripheral blood. These receptors were collected from a woman between 40 and 55 years old with acute or convalescent COVID-19.

The chain combines TRBV19 with TRBJ1-3, with D possibly TRBD1 on 5 matching bases. Germline assignment: CDR1 LNHDA and CDR2 SQIVND (reference sequence). V dropped 1 base and J dropped 2 bases, with 6 bases sitting between them. The CDR3 is made up of 14 amino acids. CDR3: CASSIGRAGNTIYF. CDR3 bases: TGTGCCAGTAGTATAGGCAGGGCTGGAAACACCATATATTTT.

The rearrangement uses TRBV9 and TRBJ1-2, with D unclear. V gave up 4 bases and J gave up 0 bases, with 7 bases separating them. Per the germline V gene, CDR1 is SGDLS and CDR2 is YYNGEE. CDR3 length: 13 amino acids. Here the CDR3 reads CASSLQSNYGYTF. The CDR3 bases are TGTGCCAGCAGCTTACAGTCTAACTATGGCTACACCTTC.

The genes are TRBV19 and TRBJ1-4; D unclear. The germline V and J ends were trimmed by 5 bases and 0 bases, with 10 bases remaining between them. Germline V lookup: CDR1 LNHDA, CDR2 SQIVND (reference sequence). This CDR3 has 15 amino acids. CDR3 region: CASSLGATTNEKLFF. The CDR3 region has the DNA TGTGCCAGTAGTCTCGGAGCGACAACTAATGAAAAACTGTTTTTT.

V and J are TRBV5-1 and TRBJ1-1; D perhaps matches TRBD1 (6 bases). CDR3 length: 14 amino acids. Germline V gene lookup returns CDR1 SGHRS and CDR2 YFSETQ. V was cut by 4 bases and J by 4 bases, with 14 bases left in between. Here the CDR3 DNA reads TGCGCCAGCAGCCCAACAGGGATGGGCACTGAAGCTTTCTTT. This sequence encodes CASSPTGMGTEAFF. Using reference TRBV5-1 and TRBJ1-1 for the parts outside the CDR3, the full variable domain is KAGVTQTPRYLIKTRGQQVTLSCSPISGHRSVSWYQQTPGQGLQFLFEYFSETQRNKGNFPGRFSGRQFSNSRSEMNVSTLELGDSALYLCASSPTGMGTEAFFGQGTRLTVV.

This clone was counted once. The J gene is TRBJ2-3, the V gene TRBV4-1, with 11 bases aligning to TRBD2. The germline V gene has CDR1 MGHRA and CDR2 YSYEKL. J was trimmed by 2 bases and V by 4 bases; bases with no gene match: 11. The CDR3 is 18 amino acids. DNA of the CDR3: TGCGCCAGCAGCCGAGTTGGGCGGGGACTAGCGGACACAGATACGCAGTATTTT. It codes for CASSRVGRGLADTDTQYF.

The chain recombines TRBV15 with TRBJ2-7, with TRBD1 matching over 7 bases. The CDR3 runs to 14 residues. V lost 1 base to trimming and J lost 4 bases; unmatched junction nucleotides: 4. The germline CDR1 and CDR2 sequences are LNHNV and YYDKDF (reference sequence). CDR3 protein: CATSRVQGSYEQYV. DNA of the CDR3: TGTGCCACCAGCAGAGTACAGGGGTCGTACGAGCAGTACGTC.

The gene calls are TRBV19 and TRBJ1-1; no reliable D call. Trimming cost V 4 bases and J 2 bases, with 14 bases left between them. The CDR3 is made up of 15 amino acids. Germline-derived CDR1 and CDR2 are LNHDA and SQIVND (reference sequence). The CDR3 region is CASSRSYTVNTEAFF. The CDR3 region has the DNA TGTGCCAGTAGTAGGAGTTATACCGTTAACACTGAAGCTTTCTTT.

Concerning this clone itself: The sample holds other DNA sequences that translate to the same CDR3. The rearrangement uses TRBV29-1 and TRBJ1-5, with 8 positions matching TRBD1. This CDR3 is built from 13 residues. V shed 6 bases and J 6 bases; nucleotides not matched to a gene: 7. CDR1 is SQVTM, CDR2 ANQGSEA, per germline. CDR3 sequence reads: CSVGTGGSQPQHF. The CDR3 bases are TGCAGCGTGGGTACAGGGGGAAGTCAGCCCCAGCATTTT.

In DNA form, the CDR3 reads TGCAGCGGAGGGGGCAATGAGCAGTTCTTC. Translating gives CSGGGNEQFF. The V gene is TRBV29-1, the J gene TRBJ2-1; tentative D call: TRBD1 (6 bases). From germline, CDR1 is SQVTM and CDR2 ANQGSEA. The V end lost 7 bases, the J end lost 6 bases, and 7 bases lay between the germline ends. This CDR3 comprises 10 residues.

V is TRBV4-2 and J is TRBJ2-2; TRBD1 is a possible D gene (6 bases). Germline V gene data show CDR1 as LGHNA and CDR2 as YNFKEQ. This CDR3 has 18 residues. Trimming removed 3 bases at V and 1 base at J, with 18 bases between. This chain's CDR3 is CASSQAHTDSLNTGELFF. The CDR3 nucleotides read TGTGCCAGCAGCCAGGCTCATACGGACAGTTTGAACACCGGGGAGCTGTTTTTT.

Details on this clone: The identical CDR3 is also encoded by other nucleotide sequences in the sample. The chain recombines TRBV7-6 with TRBJ1-2; weak D call: TRBD1 (6 bases). Germline assignment: CDR1 SGHVS and CDR2 FNYEAQ. Trimming pared 4 bases from V and 3 bases from J, leaving 9 bases between. The CDR3 extends over 13 amino acids. CDR3 protein: CASSSDRYYGYTF. Written as DNA, the CDR3 is TGTGCCAGCAGCTCGGACAGATACTATGGCTACACCTTC.

This clone appeared a single time. This chain connects TRBV2 to TRBJ1-4, with D hard to call. CDR1 and CDR2 from the germline V gene are SNHLY and FYNNEI. V lost 6 bases, J lost 3 bases, and 14 bases lay in between. This CDR3 is built from 15 residues. CDR3 bases: TGTGCCAGCAGACTTCGACAAGCCCCTAATGAAAAACTGTTTTTT. Protein sequence: CASRLRQAPNEKLFF.

The rearrangement joins TRBV5-1 to TRBJ1-1; TRBD1 aligns across 8 bases. The J segment lost 8 bases and the V segment lost 4 bases, leaving 7 bases of the junction unmatched. The CDR3 is 13 amino acids. CDR1 SGHRS and CDR2 YFSETQ come from the germline V gene. Written as DNA, the CDR3 is TGCGCCAGCAGCGGACAGGGACTCGAGGAAGCTTTCTTT. Its translation is CASSGQGLEEAFF.

The CDR3 DNA reads as TGTGCCAGCAGCGGGAGTTCGGGCACAGATACGCAGTATTTT. This sequence encodes CASSGSSGTDTQYF. V gene TRBV6-5 combines with J gene TRBJ2-3; D possibly corresponds to TRBD2 (6 bases). Germline V gives CDR1 MNHEY, CDR2 SVGAGI. This CDR3 region has 14 residues. The germline V and J ends were trimmed by 6 bases and 1 base, with 11 bases remaining between them.

This clone is a singleton in its sample. The chain couples TRBV30 to TRBJ1-6; D ambiguous. This CDR3 has 13 amino acids. Germline loops: CDR1 GTSNPN, CDR2 SVGIG (reference sequence). V lost 3 bases and J 7 bases, leaving 10 bases between the germline ends. The CDR3 protein is CAWRLAMNSPLHF. CDR3 coding DNA: TGTGCCTGGAGACTAGCGATGAATTCACCCCTCCACTTT.

This rearrangement joins TRBV9 to TRBJ2-2; the D gene is possibly TRBD2 (6 bases). The CDR3 is 15 amino acids. CDR1 is SGDLS, CDR2 YYNGEE, per germline. Trimming removed 3 bases at V and 1 base at J, with 10 bases between. CDR3 nucleotides: TGTGCCAGCAGCGGGGACGGGGGGAACACCGGGGAGCTGTTTTTT. This gives the protein CASSGDGGNTGELFF.

The chain is built from TRBV3-1 (or the pseudogene TRBV3-2) and TRBJ1-4, with D perhaps TRBD1 (5 bases). V was pared by 4 bases and J by 4 bases, with 13 bases between. The CDR3 runs to 15 residues. The germline V gene has CDR1 LGHDT and CDR2 YNNKEL (reference sequence). The CDR3 DNA reads TGTGCCAGCAGCCGCCGCGGGGCCTATAATGAAAAACTGTTTTTT. Its protein is CASSRRGAYNEKLFF.

V and J are TRBV4-1 and TRBJ2-1; TRBD1 matches at 9 bases. J was trimmed by 9 bases and V by 4 bases; bases with no gene match: 7. CDR1 MGHRA and CDR2 YSYEKL come from the germline V gene. The CDR3 length is 14 residues. The CDR3 nucleotides read TGCGCCAGCAGCCTCGGACAGGGGAATACTGAGCAGTTCTTC. Protein sequence: CASSLGQGNTEQFF.

V usage is TRBV6-5 and J usage is TRBJ1-4; D is unclear. V lost 10 bases and J 13 bases, leaving 16 bases between the germline ends. Germline V gene lookup returns CDR1 MNHEY and CDR2 SVGAGI. The CDR3 covers 11 residues. In DNA, the CDR3 is TGTGCCACCGGACGGTCCGGGAGACTGTTTTTT. Amino acids: CATGRSGRLFF.

The chain is built from TRBV5-1 and TRBJ1-1; tentative D call: TRBD1 (6 bases). Trimming removed 4 bases from V and 11 bases from J, with 15 bases in between. This CDR3 contains 12 residues. CDR1 and CDR2 (germline): SGHRS, YFSETQ. DNA for the CDR3: TGCGCCAGCAGCCAAGACAGGCCGGGGGCTTTCTTT. This translates into CASSQDRPGAFF. The whole variable domain, filled in from reference TRBV5-1 and TRBJ1-1, reads KAGVTQTPRYLIKTRGQQVTLSCSPISGHRSVSWYQQTPGQGLQFLFEYFSETQRNKGNFPGRFSGRQFSNSRSEMNVSTLELGDSALYLCASSQDRPGAFFGQGTRLTVV.

V usage is TRBV4-1 and J usage is TRBJ1-2; no reliable D call. In germline, CDR1 is MGHRA, CDR2 YSYEKL. Trimming shortened V by 0 bases and J by 6 bases, and 14 bases separated the two germline ends. This CDR3 spans 15 amino acids. CDR3 DNA sequence: TGCGCCAGCAGCCAAGAGGGAGTGGCCCCCCATGGCTACACCTTC. Translated: CASSQEGVAPHGYTF.

The V and J genes are TRBV4-1 and TRBJ2-3, with a possible D match to TRBD1 (6 bases). The CDR3 is 17 residues long. Germline V gene sequence: CDR1 MGHRA, CDR2 YSYEKL. V gave up 2 bases and J gave up 0 bases, with 15 bases separating them. CDR3 sequence: CASSQITGQYSTDTQYF. For the CDR3, the DNA is TGCGCCAGCAGCCAAATTACAGGGCAATATAGCACAGATACGCAGTATTTT.

The chain couples TRBV3-1 (or the pseudogene TRBV3-2) to TRBJ2-1; 10 positions match TRBD1. The V segment lost 1 base and the J segment 6 bases; nucleotides outside the gene matches: 6. The CDR3 is 16 amino acids. CDR1 and CDR2 (germline): LGHDT, YNNKEL (reference sequence). Here the CDR3 DNA reads TGTGCCAGCAGCCAAGGGTCGGGACAGGGGCTCAATGAGCAGTTCTTC. The encoded protein is CASSQGSGQGLNEQFF.

The V and J genes are TRBV5-6 and TRBJ2-7, with TRBD1 matching 12 bases. Germline CDR1 SGHDT, CDR2 YYEEEE. The trim removed 4 bases at V and 3 bases at J, leaving 5 bases unmatched. The CDR3 totals 15 residues. As DNA, the CDR3 is TGTGCCAGCAGCCCCGGGACAGGGGGCTTCTACGAGCAGTACGTC. Translated, it gives CASSPGTGGFYEQYV.

This chain links TRBV13 with TRBJ2-1; 7 bases agree with TRBD2. Germline V gene data show CDR1 as PRHDT and CDR2 as FYEKMQ (reference sequence). With V trimmed by 2 bases and J by 5 bases, 6 bases remained unmatched. The CDR3 consists of 15 residues. CDR3: CASSLPAGVNNEQFF. In DNA, the CDR3 is TGTGCCAGCAGCTTACCCGCGGGGGTTAACAATGAGCAGTTCTTC.